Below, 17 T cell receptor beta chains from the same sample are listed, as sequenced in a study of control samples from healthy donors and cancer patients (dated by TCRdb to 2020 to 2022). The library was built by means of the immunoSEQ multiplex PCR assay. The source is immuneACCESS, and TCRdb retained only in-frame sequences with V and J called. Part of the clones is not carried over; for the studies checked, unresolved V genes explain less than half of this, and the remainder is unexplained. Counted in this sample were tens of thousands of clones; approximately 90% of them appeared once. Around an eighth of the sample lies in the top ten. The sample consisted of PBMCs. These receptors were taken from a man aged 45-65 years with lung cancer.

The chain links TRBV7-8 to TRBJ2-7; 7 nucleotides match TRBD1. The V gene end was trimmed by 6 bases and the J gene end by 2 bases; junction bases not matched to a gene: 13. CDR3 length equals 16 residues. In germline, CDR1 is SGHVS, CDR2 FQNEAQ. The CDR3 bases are TGTGCCAGCAGTCACAAATCCGGGACAGTGACCTACGAGCAGTACTTC. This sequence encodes CASSHKSGTVTYEQYF.

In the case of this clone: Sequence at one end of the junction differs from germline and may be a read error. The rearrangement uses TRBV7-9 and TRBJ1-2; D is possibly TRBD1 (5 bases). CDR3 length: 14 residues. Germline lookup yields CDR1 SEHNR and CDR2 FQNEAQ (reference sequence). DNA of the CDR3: TGTGCCAGCAGCCTAGCGGGGACCTCTTCCGGCTACACCTTC. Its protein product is CASSLAGTSSGYTF.

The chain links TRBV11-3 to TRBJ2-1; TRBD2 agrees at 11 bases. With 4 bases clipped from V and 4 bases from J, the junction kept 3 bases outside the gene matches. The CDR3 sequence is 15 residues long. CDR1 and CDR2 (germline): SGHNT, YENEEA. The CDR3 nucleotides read TGTGCCAGCAGCTCCCCTAGCGGGGGGTACAATGAGCAGTTCTTC. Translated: CASSSPSGGYNEQFF. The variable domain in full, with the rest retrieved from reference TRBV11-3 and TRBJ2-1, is EAGVVQSPRYKIIEKKQPVAFWCNPISGHNTLYWYLQNLGQGPELLIRYENEEAVDDSQLPKDRFSAERLKGVDSTLKIQPAELGDSAVYLCASSSPSGGYNEQFFGPGTRLTVL.

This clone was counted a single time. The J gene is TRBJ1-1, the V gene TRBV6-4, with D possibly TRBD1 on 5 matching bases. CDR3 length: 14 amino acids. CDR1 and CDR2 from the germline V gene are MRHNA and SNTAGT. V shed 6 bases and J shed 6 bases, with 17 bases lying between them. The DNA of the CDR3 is TGTGCCAGCAGGGAGGACAAGGGTTTTGCTGAAGCTTTCTTT. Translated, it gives CASREDKGFAEAFF.

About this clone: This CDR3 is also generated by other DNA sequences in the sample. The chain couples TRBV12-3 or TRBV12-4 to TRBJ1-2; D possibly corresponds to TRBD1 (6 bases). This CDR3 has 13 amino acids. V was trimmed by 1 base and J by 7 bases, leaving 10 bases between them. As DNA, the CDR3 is TGTGCCAGCAGTTTAGGGGGGGCTGGTGGCTACACCTTC. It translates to CASSLGGAGGYTF.

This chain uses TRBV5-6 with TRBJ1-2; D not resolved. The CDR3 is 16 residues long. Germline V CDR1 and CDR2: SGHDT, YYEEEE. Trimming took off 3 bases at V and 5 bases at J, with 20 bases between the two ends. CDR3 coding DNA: TGTGCCAGCAGCTATAGAGATGCGGATTCCGTGTATGGCTACACCTTC. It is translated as CASSYRDADSVYGYTF.

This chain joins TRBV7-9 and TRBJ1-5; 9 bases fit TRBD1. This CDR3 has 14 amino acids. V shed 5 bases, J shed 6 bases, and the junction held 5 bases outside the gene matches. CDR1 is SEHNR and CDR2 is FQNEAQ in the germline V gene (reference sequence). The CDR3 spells CASSRDREGQPQHF. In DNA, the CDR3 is TGTGCCAGCAGCCGGGACAGGGAGGGTCAGCCCCAGCATTTT. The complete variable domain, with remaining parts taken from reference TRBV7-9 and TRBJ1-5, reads DTGVSQNPRHKITKRGQNVTFRCDPISEHNRLYWYRQTLGQGPEFLTYFQNEAQLEKSRLLSDRFSAERPKGSFSTLEIQRTEQGDSAMYLCASSRDREGQPQHFGDGTRLSIL.

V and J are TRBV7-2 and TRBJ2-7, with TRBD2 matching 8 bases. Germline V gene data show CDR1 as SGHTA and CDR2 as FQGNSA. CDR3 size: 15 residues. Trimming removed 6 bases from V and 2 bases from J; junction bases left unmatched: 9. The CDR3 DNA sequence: TGTGCCAGCAGATTACTAGCGGTTGGTACCTACGAGCAGTACTTC. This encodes CASRLLAVGTYEQYF. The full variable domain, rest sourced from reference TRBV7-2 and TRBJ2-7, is GAGVSQSPSNKVTEKGKDVELRCDPISGHTALYWYRQSLGQGLEFLIYFQGNSAPDKSGLPSDRFSAERTGGSVSTLTIQRTQQEDSAVYLCASRLLAVGTYEQYFGPGTRLTVT.

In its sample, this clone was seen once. This CDR3 is CASSLMDLIKGLAAQETQYF. The CDR3 DNA reads as TGTGCCAGCAGTTTAATGGATCTAATTAAGGGACTAGCGGCCCAAGAGACCCAGTACTTC. V is TRBV28 and J is TRBJ2-5; TRBD2 matches 11 bases. The germline CDR1 and CDR2 sequences are MDHEN and SYDVKM. This CDR3 is 20 amino acids long. V gave up 2 bases and J gave up 1 base; unmatched junction bases: 15.

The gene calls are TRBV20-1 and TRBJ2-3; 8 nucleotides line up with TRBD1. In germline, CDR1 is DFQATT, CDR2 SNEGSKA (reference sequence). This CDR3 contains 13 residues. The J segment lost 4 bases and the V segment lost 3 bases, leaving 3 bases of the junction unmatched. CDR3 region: CSASGRGPDTQYF. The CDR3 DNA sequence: TGCAGTGCTAGTGGCAGGGGGCCAGATACGCAGTATTTT.

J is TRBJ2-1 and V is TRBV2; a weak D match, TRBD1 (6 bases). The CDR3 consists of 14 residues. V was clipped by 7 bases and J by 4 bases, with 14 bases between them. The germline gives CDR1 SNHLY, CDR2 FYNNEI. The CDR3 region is CASNQQGWYNEQFF. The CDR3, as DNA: TGTGCCAGCAACCAGCAGGGGTGGTACAATGAGCAGTTCTTC.

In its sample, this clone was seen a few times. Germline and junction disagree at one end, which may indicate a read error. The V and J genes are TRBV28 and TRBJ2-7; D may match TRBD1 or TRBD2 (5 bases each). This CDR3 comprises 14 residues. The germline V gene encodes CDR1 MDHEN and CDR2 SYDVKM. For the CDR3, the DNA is TGTGCCAGCAGTGAGCCTGGGCGGGTGAAGGGACGTCACTTC. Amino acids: CASSEPGRVKGRHF.

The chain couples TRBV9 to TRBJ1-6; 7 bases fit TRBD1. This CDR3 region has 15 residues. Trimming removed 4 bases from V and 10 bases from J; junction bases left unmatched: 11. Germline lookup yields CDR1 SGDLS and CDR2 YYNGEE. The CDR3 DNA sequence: TGTGCCAGCAGCCTCGGGGGCGGGGGACAGTCACCCCTCCACTTT. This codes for CASSLGGGGQSPLHF.

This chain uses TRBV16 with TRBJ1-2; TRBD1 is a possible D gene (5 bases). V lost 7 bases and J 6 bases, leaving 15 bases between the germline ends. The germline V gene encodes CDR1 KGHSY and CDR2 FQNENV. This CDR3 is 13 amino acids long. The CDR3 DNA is TGTGCCAGCACCCCTAACGAGGGGCATGGCTACACCTTC. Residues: CASTPNEGHGYTF.

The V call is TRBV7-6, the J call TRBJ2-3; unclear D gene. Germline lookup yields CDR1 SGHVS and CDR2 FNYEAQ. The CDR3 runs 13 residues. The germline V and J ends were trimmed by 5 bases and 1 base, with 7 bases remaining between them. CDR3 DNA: TGTGCCAGCAGCGCGAGTCGCACAGATACGCAGTATTTT. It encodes CASSASRTDTQYF.

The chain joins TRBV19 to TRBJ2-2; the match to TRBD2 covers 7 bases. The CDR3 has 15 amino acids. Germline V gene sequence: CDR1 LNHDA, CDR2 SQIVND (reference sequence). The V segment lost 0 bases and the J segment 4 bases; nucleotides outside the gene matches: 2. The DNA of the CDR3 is TGTGCCAGTAGTATAGATGGGACTACCACCGGGGAGCTGTTTTTT. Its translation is CASSIDGTTTGELFF.

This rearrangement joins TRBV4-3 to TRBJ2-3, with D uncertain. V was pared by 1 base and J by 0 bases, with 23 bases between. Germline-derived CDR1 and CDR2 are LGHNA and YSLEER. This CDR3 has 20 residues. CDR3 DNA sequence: TGCGCCAGCAGCCAAGGCAAGGTGAAGGGAACACCTTACAGCACAGATACGCAGTATTTT. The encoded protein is CASSQGKVKGTPYSTDTQYF.